Sequencing of this T cell receptor (beta chain) was carried out in a study of early T cells in non-severe SARS-CoV-2 infection. One entry per CDR3 protein, called by TCRdb with MiXCR from the 5' RACE reads. Of some 67,000 distinct CDR3 sequences in the sample, about an eighth were seen once. The CDR3 spans 16 residues. Losses at the gene ends were 1 base for V and 0 bases for J; bases not matched to a gene: 5. The germline gives CDR1 DFQATT, CDR2 SNEGSKA (reference sequence). The sequencing input was whole blood. This chain uses TRBV20-1 with TRBJ1-1; 10 bases agree with TRBD1. The receptor's source is an adult who was a healthcare worker with PCR-confirmed SARS-CoV-2 infection or an uninfected control (not recorded which). This chain's CDR3 is CSARGDRGIMNTEAFF. Written as DNA, the CDR3 is TGCAGTGCTAGAGGGGACAGGGGCATAATGAACACTGAAGCTTTCTTT.